These 20 T cell receptor beta chains share one sample of origin, sequenced in a study of T cell responses to AZD1222 COVID-19 vaccine. Repertoires were generated with immunoSEQ multiplex PCR, while TCRdb's copy carries only in-frame clones and drops some. This sample has 150,000 to 200,000 clones, with roughly 91% found just once. The sequencing here drew on peripheral blood, taken on day 0 of AZD1222 vaccination. The receptors were gathered from an adult in good health.

The chain uses TRBV30 and TRBJ2-6; TRBD2 agrees at 7 bases. The CDR3 consists of 16 residues. CDR1 and CDR2 from the germline V gene are GTSNPN and SVGIG (reference sequence). The V gene end was trimmed by 0 bases and the J gene end by 0 bases; junction bases not matched to a gene: 2. In nucleotides, the CDR3 is TGTGCCTGGAGTGTCACGGGGGGCTCTGGGGCCAACGTCCTGACTTTC. Amino acid sequence: CAWSVTGGSGANVLTF. Supplemented by reference TRBV30 and TRBJ2-6, the full variable domain reads SQTIHQWPATLVQPVGSPLSLECTVEGTSNPNLYWYRQAAGRGLQLLFYSVGIGQISSEVPQNLSASRPQDRQFILSSKKLLLSDSGFYLCAWSVTGGSGANVLTFGAGSRLTVL.

The rearrangement uses TRBV11-1 and TRBJ2-3; possibly TRBD1 for D (6 bases). The length of the CDR3 is 15 residues. V lost 2 bases and J 3 bases, leaving 12 bases between the germline ends. CDR1 is SGHAT, CDR2 FQDESV, per germline (reference sequence). The DNA for the CDR3 is TGTGCCAGCAGCTTAATTCAGGGGCTAACAGATACGCAGTATTTT. Protein product: CASSLIQGLTDTQYF.

This clone occurred once. The chain has TRBV5-1 and TRBJ1-1; 9 bases fit TRBD1. The CDR3 runs 14 residues. Germline-derived CDR1 and CDR2 are SGHRS and YFSETQ. Losses at the gene ends were 7 bases for V and 0 bases for J; bases not matched to a gene: 4. The CDR3 is CASGTGTMNTEAFF. For the CDR3, the DNA is TGCGCCAGCGGGACAGGGACAATGAACACTGAAGCTTTCTTT.

The chain recombines TRBV24-1 with TRBJ2-3; TRBD2 agrees at 7 bases. Per the germline V gene, CDR1 is KGHDR and CDR2 is SFDVKD. The trim removed 2 bases at V and 2 bases at J, leaving 6 bases unmatched. The CDR3 has 16 residues. CDR3 sequence reads: CATSDSSGRTTDTQYF. The CDR3 DNA reads TGTGCCACCAGTGATTCTTCCGGGAGGACCACAGATACGCAGTATTTT.

This chain joins TRBV2 and TRBJ2-3, with D unclear. The CDR3 spans 14 residues. Per the germline V gene, CDR1 is SNHLY and CDR2 is FYNNEI. With 3 bases removed from V and 0 bases from J, the gap between germline ends came to 7 bases. The CDR3 here is CASSENLSTDTQYF. The CDR3 region has the DNA TGTGCCAGCAGTGAGAACCTAAGCACAGATACGCAGTATTTT.

The V gene is TRBV7-8, the J gene TRBJ2-7; D might be TRBD1 (6 bases). This CDR3 comprises 17 residues. V dropped 1 base and J dropped 2 bases, with 18 bases sitting between them. Germline lookup yields CDR1 SGHVS and CDR2 FQNEAQ. In nucleotides, the CDR3 is TGTGCCAGCAGCTTAGATCGGGCAGGGGCCGCCGCCTACGAGCAGTACTTC. Translating gives CASSLDRAGAAAYEQYF. Supplemented by reference TRBV7-8 and TRBJ2-7, the full variable domain reads GAGVSQSPRYKVAKRGQDVALRCDPISGHVSLFWYQQALGQGPEFLTYFQNEAQLDKSGLPSDRFFAERPEGSVSTLKIQRTQQEDSAVYLCASSLDRAGAAAYEQYFGPGTRLTVT.

The chain joins TRBV2 to TRBJ1-5, with no clear D. V was shortened by 7 bases and J by 3 bases, with 7 bases between the two germline ends. CDR3 size: 12 residues. Looked up from germline, CDR1 is SNHLY and CDR2 is FYNNEI. CDR3 sequence reads: CASNGDNQPQHF. CDR3 nucleotide sequence: TGTGCCAGCAACGGGGACAATCAGCCCCAGCATTTT.

The chain combines TRBV11-2 with TRBJ1-3; unclear D gene. Trimming took 1 base from V and 9 from J, leaving 13 bases between them. CDR3 length: 14 residues. CDR1 SGHAT and CDR2 FQNNGV come from the germline V gene. The CDR3 spells CASSLVVPDGTIYF. The CDR3 DNA follows: TGTGCCAGCAGCTTAGTAGTCCCTGACGGCACCATATATTTT.

The chain recombines TRBV7-8 with TRBJ2-3, with D perhaps TRBD2 (6 bases). Germline V lookup: CDR1 SGHVS, CDR2 FQNEAQ. There are 17 residues in the CDR3. The V end lost 6 bases, the J end lost 1 base, and 20 bases lay between the germline ends. This CDR3 is CASRDYGSPSGTDTQYF. The CDR3 bases are TGTGCCAGCAGGGATTACGGGAGTCCTAGCGGCACAGATACGCAGTATTTT.

The chain combines TRBV6-5 with TRBJ2-1; TRBD1 agrees at 9 bases. CDR1 MNHEY and CDR2 SVGAGI come from the germline V gene. V shed 2 bases, J shed 7 bases, and the junction held 6 bases outside the gene matches. CDR3 length: 15 residues. The CDR3 DNA is TGTGCCAGCAGTTACGGGGGACAGGGACAGAATGAGCAGTTCTTC. Translating gives CASSYGGQGQNEQFF.

This chain uses TRBV28 with TRBJ2-1; TRBD2 aligns across 7 bases. V was clipped by 1 base and J by 1 base; unmatched bases: 4. Germline assignment: CDR1 MDHEN and CDR2 SYDVKM. The CDR3 length is 16 residues. CDR3 amino acids: CASSLFGGRSYNEQFF. The CDR3, as DNA: TGTGCCAGCAGTTTATTCGGCGGGAGATCCTACAATGAGCAGTTCTTC.

The chain is built from TRBV28 and TRBJ2-7; maybe TRBD2 (5 bases). The CDR3 is 14 amino acids. With 3 bases removed from V and 3 bases from J, the gap between germline ends came to 12 bases. Germline V gene sequence: CDR1 MDHEN, CDR2 SYDVKM. The CDR3 loop is CASSFGTRSYEQYF. For the CDR3, the DNA is TGTGCCAGCAGTTTTGGAACTAGGAGCTACGAGCAGTACTTC.

The chain's CDR3 is CASSPEIYGYTF. CDR3 DNA: TGTGCCAGCAGTCCCGAAATATATGGCTACACCTTC. The chain combines TRBV6-2 or TRBV6-3 with TRBJ1-2; D is unresolved. CDR3 length equals 12 residues. From germline, CDR1 is MNHEY and CDR2 SVGEGT. V lost 5 bases to trimming and J lost 5 bases, with 9 bases between them.

The chain has TRBV11-2 and TRBJ2-7, with a weak D call TRBD2 (6 bases). The CDR3 is made up of 14 amino acids. Looked up from germline, CDR1 is SGHAT and CDR2 is FQNNGV. The ends were cut back, 2 bases at V and 0 bases at J, with 8 bases in the middle. CDR3: CASSLISGSYEQYF. CDR3 DNA: TGTGCCAGCAGCTTAATTAGCGGCTCCTACGAGCAGTACTTC. Full variable domain (outside the CDR3, taken from reference TRBV11-2 and TRBJ2-7): EAGVAQSPRYKIIEKRQSVAFWCNPISGHATLYWYQQILGQGPKLLIQFQNNGVVDDSQLPKDRFSAERLKGVDSTLKIQPAKLEDSAVYLCASSLISGSYEQYFGPGTRLTVT.

The chain employs TRBV15 and TRBJ1-1, with D possibly TRBD1 on 6 matching bases. The length of the CDR3 is 12 residues. Germline loops: CDR1 LNHNV, CDR2 YYDKDF (reference sequence). The V end was cut by 9 bases, the J end by 7 bases, with 15 bases between. This chain's CDR3 is CATSPGAGEAFF. The CDR3 DNA reads TGTGCCACTTCCCCGGGGGCCGGTGAAGCTTTCTTT.

The chain has TRBV9 and TRBJ2-7, with 7 bases aligning to TRBD2. CDR3 length: 15 residues. The V and J ends lost 0 bases and 6 bases, in that order; junction bases with no gene match: 9. The germline gives CDR1 SGDLS, CDR2 YYNGEE. The CDR3 sequence is CASSVGGGAASEQYF. In DNA form, the CDR3 reads TGTGCCAGCAGCGTAGGGGGAGGGGCAGCGAGCGAGCAGTACTTC.

This clone came up once. CDR3 protein: CASSSGAMGLAKNIQYF. CDR3 bases: TGTGCCAGCAGTTCGGGGGCCATGGGACTAGCCAAAAACATTCAGTACTTC. The rearrangement joins TRBV28 to TRBJ2-4; D tentatively reads TRBD1 or TRBD2 (6 bases each). The CDR3 is made up of 17 amino acids. CDR1 is MDHEN and CDR2 is SYDVKM in the germline V gene. Trimming left V 4 bases short and J 0 bases short, with 16 bases between. The full variable domain, in which reference TRBV28 and TRBJ2-4 provide the parts outside the CDR3, is DVKVTQSSRYLVKRTGEKVFLECVQDMDHENMFWYRQDPGLGLRLIYFSYDVKMKEKGDIPEGYSVSREKKERFSLILESASTNQTSMYLCASSSGAMGLAKNIQYFGAGTRLSVL.

This clone was counted only a few times. The V call is TRBV9, the J call TRBJ2-1; 8 nucleotides match TRBD2. V trimming: 4 bases; J trimming: 5 bases; junction bases outside the gene matches: 11. Germline CDR1 is SGDLS and CDR2 is YYNGEE. The CDR3 has 16 residues. CDR3 coding DNA: TGTGCCAGCAGCCCCCGCGGACTAGCCGTTAACAATGAGCAGTTCTTC. This codes for CASSPRGLAVNNEQFF.

The CDR3 region has the DNA TGCGCCAGCAGCCCCGGACAGGACTATGGCTACACCTTC. Residues: CASSPGQDYGYTF. The chain couples TRBV5-1 to TRBJ1-2; 7 nucleotides match TRBD1. The junction had 3 bases not matched to a gene; V was cut back by 4 bases and J by 3 bases. The CDR3 is made up of 13 amino acids. CDR1 SGHRS and CDR2 YFSETQ come from the germline V gene.

The chain has TRBV9 and TRBJ2-2; the D call may be TRBD1 or TRBD2 (5 bases each). Germline V gene lookup returns CDR1 SGDLS and CDR2 YYNGEE. Trimming removed 1 base from V and 3 bases from J, with 13 bases in between. CDR3 size: 16 residues. The CDR3 reads CASSVMGVADTGELFF. The CDR3 region has the DNA TGTGCCAGCAGCGTAATGGGGGTCGCGGACACCGGGGAGCTGTTTTTT.